The 10 T cell receptor beta chains listed next were all sequenced from one sample in a study of T cells in women clearing cervical HPV infection. Measured with immunoSEQ multiplex PCR; TCRdb has only the in-frame clones, and not every one. This sample lists about 16,000 clones; its ten largest clones have about 7%. What was sequenced was blood buffy coat. The receptors were sampled from a woman between 18 and 75 years old with a cervical HPV16 infection that either progressed to CIN3+ or cleared (not recorded which).

As to this clone: The read terminates 3 residues ahead of where the CDR3 ends, so the germline J gene completes it. The chain recombines TRBV6-2 or TRBV6-3 with TRBJ1-5; tentative D call: TRBD1 (6 bases). The CDR3 runs 17 residues. The ends were cut back, 6 bases at V and 0 bases at J, with 18 bases in the middle. Germline-derived CDR1 and CDR2 are MNHEY and SVGEGT. CDR3 sequence reads: CASRSDRNSDSNQPQHF. The part of the CDR3 DNA that was read is TGTGCCAGCAGAAGTGACAGGAACAGTGATAGCAATCAGCCC.

As concerns this clone: The CDR3 end lies 3 residues beyond the end of the read and is filled in from the germline J gene. The rearrangement links TRBV30 to TRBJ2-7; 9 bases line up with TRBD1. The CDR3 covers 14 residues. J lost 5 bases, V lost 3 bases, and 8 bases had no gene match. The germline gives CDR1 GTSNPN, CDR2 SVGIG (reference sequence). Incomplete CDR3 DNA: TGTGCCTGGAGCCCGGGACAGGGACTCCACGAG. Encoded protein: CAWSPGQGLHE. The whole CDR3 protein reads CAWSPGQGLHEQYF.

A remark on this clone: The DNA ends 3 residues before the CDR3 does, and the rest of the CDR3 is filled in from the germline J gene. The chain uses TRBV18 and TRBJ1-1; D is unclear. The V gene lost 3 bases and the J gene lost 1 base, with 15 bases spanning the gap. Germline CDR1 reads KGHSH; CDR2 reads LQKENI. The length of the CDR3 is 16 residues. Here the CDR3 reads CASSPSSAGTNTEAFF. Partial CDR3 DNA: TGTGCCAGCTCACCGAGTTCGGCAGGAACGAACACTGAA.

Details on this clone: The CDR3 is cut off 3 residues early in the read; its end comes from the germline J gene. The V gene is TRBV7-2, the J gene TRBJ1-2; D not certain. The germline gives CDR1 SGHTA, CDR2 FQGNSA. The CDR3 has 13 amino acids. Incomplete CDR3 DNA: TGTGCCAGCAGCTCGCGTCAAGTGGTAGGC. Amino acids: CASSSRQVVG. The whole CDR3 sequence reads CASSSRQVVGYTF.

On this clone itself: The read terminates 3 residues before the CDR3 end, so the remaining end is supplied by the germline J gene. The chain combines TRBV18 with TRBJ1-4; a weak D match, TRBD1 (6 bases). V was clipped by 8 bases and J by 3 bases, with 10 bases between them. This CDR3 region has 13 residues. The germline V gene encodes CDR1 KGHSH and CDR2 LQKENI. This CDR3 reads CASQGQSNEKLFF. The DNA read from the CDR3 is TGTGCCAGCCAGGGACAATCTAATGAAAAA.

Turning to this clone: The CDR3 end lies 3 residues beyond the end of the read and is filled in from the germline J gene. The chain joins TRBV11-3 to TRBJ2-1; D unclear. CDR3 length: 13 residues. Germline V CDR1 and CDR2: SGHNT, YENEEA. The V end lost 3 bases, the J end lost 4 bases, and 7 bases lay between the germline ends. CDR3: CASSLGRYNEQFF. The CDR3 bases that were read are TGTGCCAGCAGCTTGGGCAGGTACAATGAG.

About this clone itself: The CDR3 is cut off 3 residues early in the read; its end comes from the germline J gene. J is TRBJ2-5 and V is TRBV20-1, with D unresolved. Per the germline V gene, CDR1 is DFQATT and CDR2 is SNEGSKA (reference sequence). CDR3 size: 14 residues. The V end was cut by 3 bases, the J end by 0 bases, with 11 bases between. CDR3 DNA, as far as it was read: TGCAGTGCTAGGGCAGGATCCTACCAAGAGACC. Encoded protein: CSARAGSYQET. The whole CDR3 sequence is CSARAGSYQETQYF.

Remarks on this clone: The CDR3 end lies 3 residues beyond the end of the read and is filled in from the germline J gene. The gene calls are TRBV7-9 and TRBJ2-1; D is ambiguous. Germline V gene data show CDR1 as SEHNR and CDR2 as FQNEAQ (reference sequence). The CDR3 runs 14 residues. Trimming removed 2 bases from V and 7 bases from J, with 12 bases in between. The CDR3 region is CASSLKARVNEQFF. The DNA read from the CDR3 is TGTGCCAGCAGCTTAAAGGCACGGGTTAATGAG. Complete variable domain (other parts from reference TRBV7-9 and TRBJ2-1): DTGVSQNPRHKITKRGQNVTFRCDPISEHNRLYWYRQTLGQGPEFLTYFQNEAQLEKSRLLSDRFSAERPKGSFSTLEIQRTEQGDSAMYLCASSLKARVNEQFFGPGTRLTVL.

For this clone: Read sequence stops 3 residues before the CDR3 end, and the germline J gene provides the missing end. The chain employs TRBV5-8 and TRBJ2-2, with TRBD1 matching 10 bases. The CDR3 sequence is 15 residues long. The germline CDR1 and CDR2 sequences are SGHTS and YDEGEE. J lost 7 bases, V lost 4 bases, and 7 bases had no gene match. CDR3 loop: CASSAGTGVNGELFF. CDR3 DNA, as far as it was read: TGTGCCAGCAGCGCCGGGACAGGGGTTAACGGGGAG.

As regards this clone: Coverage ceases 3 residues before the CDR3 finishes, and the germline J gene fills in the end. The J gene is TRBJ2-1, the V gene TRBV7-3; TRBD2 aligns across 7 bases. With V trimmed by 5 bases and J by 9 bases, 13 bases remained unmatched. The CDR3 is 15 residues long. Germline values: CDR1 SGHTA, CDR2 FQGTGA. The CDR3: CASSQTLAGVGEQFF. Partial CDR3 DNA: TGTGCCAGCAGCCAGACGCTCGCGGGGGTTGGTGAG.